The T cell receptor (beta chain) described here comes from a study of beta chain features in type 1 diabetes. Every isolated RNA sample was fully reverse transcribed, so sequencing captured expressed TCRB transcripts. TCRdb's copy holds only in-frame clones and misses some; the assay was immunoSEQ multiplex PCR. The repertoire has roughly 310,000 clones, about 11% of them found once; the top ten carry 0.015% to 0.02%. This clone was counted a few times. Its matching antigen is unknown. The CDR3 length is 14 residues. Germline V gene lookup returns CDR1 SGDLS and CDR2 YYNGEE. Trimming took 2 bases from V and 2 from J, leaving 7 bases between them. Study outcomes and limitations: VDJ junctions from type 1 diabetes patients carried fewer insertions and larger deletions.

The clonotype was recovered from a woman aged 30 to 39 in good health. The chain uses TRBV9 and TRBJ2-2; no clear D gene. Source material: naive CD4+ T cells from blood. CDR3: CASSVRSNTGELFF. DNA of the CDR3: TGTGCCAGCAGCGTGCGAAGCAACACCGGGGAGCTGTTTTTT. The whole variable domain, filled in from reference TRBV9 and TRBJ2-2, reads DSGVTQTPKHLITATGQRVTLRCSPRSGDLSVYWYQQSLDQGLQFLIQYYNGEERAKGNILERFSAQQFPDLHSELNLSSLELGDSALYFCASSVRSNTGELFFGEGSRLTVL.